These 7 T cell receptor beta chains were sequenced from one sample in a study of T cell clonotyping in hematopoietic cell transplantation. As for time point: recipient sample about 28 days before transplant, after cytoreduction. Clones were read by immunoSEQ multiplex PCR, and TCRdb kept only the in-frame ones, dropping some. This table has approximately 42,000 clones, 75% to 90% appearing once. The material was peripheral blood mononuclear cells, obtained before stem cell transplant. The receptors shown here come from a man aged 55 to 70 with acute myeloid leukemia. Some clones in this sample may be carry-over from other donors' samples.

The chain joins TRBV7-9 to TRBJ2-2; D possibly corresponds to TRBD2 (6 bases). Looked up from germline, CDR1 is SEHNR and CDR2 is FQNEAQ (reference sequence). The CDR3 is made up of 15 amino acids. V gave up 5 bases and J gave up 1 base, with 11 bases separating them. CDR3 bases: TGTGCCAGCAGCCCTAGGGGAGGGAACACCGGGGAGCTGTTTTTT. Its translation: CASSPRGGNTGELFF.

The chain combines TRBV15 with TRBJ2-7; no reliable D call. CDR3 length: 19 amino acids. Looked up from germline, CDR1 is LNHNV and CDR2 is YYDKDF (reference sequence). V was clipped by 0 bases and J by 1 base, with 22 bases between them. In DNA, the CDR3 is TGTGCCACCAGCAGAGATTCGATGTCTCTCAACGCTATTTCCTACGAGCAGTACTTC. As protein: CATSRDSMSLNAISYEQYF. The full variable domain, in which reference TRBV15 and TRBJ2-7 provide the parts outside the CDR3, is DAMVIQNPRYQVTQFGKPVTLSCSQTLNHNVMYWYQQKSSQAPKLLFHYYDKDFNNEADTPDNFQSRRPNTSFCFLDIRSPGLGDTAMYLCATSRDSMSLNAISYEQYFGPGTRLTVT.

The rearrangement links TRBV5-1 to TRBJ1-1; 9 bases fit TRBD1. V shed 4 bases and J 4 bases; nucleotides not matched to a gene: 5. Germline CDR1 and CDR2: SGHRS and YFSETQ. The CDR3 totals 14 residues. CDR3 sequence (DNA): TGCGCCAGCAGCGCACAGGGGGCGGTCACTGAAGCTTTCTTT. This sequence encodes CASSAQGAVTEAFF. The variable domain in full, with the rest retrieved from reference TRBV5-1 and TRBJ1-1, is KAGVTQTPRYLIKTRGQQVTLSCSPISGHRSVSWYQQTPGQGLQFLFEYFSETQRNKGNFPGRFSGRQFSNSRSEMNVSTLELGDSALYLCASSAQGAVTEAFFGQGTRLTVV.

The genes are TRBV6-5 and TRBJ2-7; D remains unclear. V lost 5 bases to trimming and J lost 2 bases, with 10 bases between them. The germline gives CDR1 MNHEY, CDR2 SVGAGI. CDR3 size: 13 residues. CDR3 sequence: CASSIQNTYEQYF. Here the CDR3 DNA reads TGTGCCAGCAGTATTCAGAATACCTACGAGCAGTACTTC.

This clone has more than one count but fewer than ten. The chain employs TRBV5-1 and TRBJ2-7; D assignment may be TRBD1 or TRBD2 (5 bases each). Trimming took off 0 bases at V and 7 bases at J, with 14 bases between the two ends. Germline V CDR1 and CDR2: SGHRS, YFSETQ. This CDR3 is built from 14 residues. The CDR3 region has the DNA TGCGCCAGCAGCTTGGATGGGGCTAGGAGGGAGCAGTACTTC. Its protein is CASSLDGARREQYF.

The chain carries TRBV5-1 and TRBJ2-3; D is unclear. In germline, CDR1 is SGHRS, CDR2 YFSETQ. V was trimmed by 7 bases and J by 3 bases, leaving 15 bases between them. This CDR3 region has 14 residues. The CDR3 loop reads CASSSKGWTDTQYF. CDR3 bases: TGCGCCAGCTCATCCAAAGGGTGGACAGATACGCAGTATTTT.

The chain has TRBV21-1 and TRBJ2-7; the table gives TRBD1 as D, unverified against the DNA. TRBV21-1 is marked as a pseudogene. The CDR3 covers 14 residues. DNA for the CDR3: TGTGCCAGCAGCAAAGGGACAGGGGGCGACGAGCAGTACTTC. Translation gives CASSKGTGGDEQYF.